The TCR beta chain under discussion was sequenced for a study of blood T cell repertoires in COVID-19. At the level of the study: T cells, B-cell-depleted T cells, or PBMCs provided the cDNA or gDNA that served as material.

Germline values: CDR1 SEHNR, CDR2 FQNEAQ (reference sequence). The CDR3 extends over 9 amino acids. Trimming cost V 8 bases and J 9 bases, with 6 bases left between them. Per the study methods: Amplified reference gene primers provided the basis for estimating nucleated cell counts. Here immunoSEQ multiplex PCR was the method, and the copy in TCRdb shows in-frame clones only, minus some. The D gene and trimming were derived from the DNA, and the V and J assignments and clone size from that table. The sample lists fewer than 150,000 clones, roughly 85% occurring once. The clonotype originates from a man in his forties or fifties with acute or convalescent COVID-19. The specimen was peripheral blood. V usage is TRBV7-9 and J usage is TRBJ2-3; no definite D call. Here the CDR3 DNA reads TGTGCCAGCGGCAAGACGCAGTATTTT. Translation gives CASGKTQYF.